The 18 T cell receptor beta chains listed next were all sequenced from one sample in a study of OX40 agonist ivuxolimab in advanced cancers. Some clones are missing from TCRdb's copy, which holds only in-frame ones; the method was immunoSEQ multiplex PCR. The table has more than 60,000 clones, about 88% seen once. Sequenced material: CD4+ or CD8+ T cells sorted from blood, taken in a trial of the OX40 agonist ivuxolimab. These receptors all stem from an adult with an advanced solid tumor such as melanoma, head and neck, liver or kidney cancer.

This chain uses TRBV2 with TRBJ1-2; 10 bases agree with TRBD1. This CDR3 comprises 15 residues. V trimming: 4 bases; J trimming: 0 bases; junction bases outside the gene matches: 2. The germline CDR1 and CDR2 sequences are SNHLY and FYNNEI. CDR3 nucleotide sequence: TGTGCCAGCAGTGCAGGACAGGGGGCTAACTATGGCTACACCTTC. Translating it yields CASSAGQGANYGYTF. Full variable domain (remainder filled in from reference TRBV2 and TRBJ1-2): EPEVTQTPSHQVTQMGQEVILRCVPISNHLYFYWYRQILGQKVEFLVSFYNNEISEKSEIFDDQFSVERPDGSNFTLKIRSTKLEDSAMYFCASSAGQGANYGYTFGSGTRLTVV.

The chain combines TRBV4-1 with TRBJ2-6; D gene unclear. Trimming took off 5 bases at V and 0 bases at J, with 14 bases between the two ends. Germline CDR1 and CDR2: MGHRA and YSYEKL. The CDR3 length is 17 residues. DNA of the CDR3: TGCGCCAGCAGCAACACCCGGGCCCGCTCTGGGGCCAACGTCCTGACTTTC. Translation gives CASSNTRARSGANVLTF.

The CDR3 sequence is CASTTTGTGGAGGYTF. DNA for the CDR3: TGTGCCAGCACCACCACCGGGACAGGGGGCGCAGGTGGCTACACCTTC. The rearrangement links TRBV28 to TRBJ1-2; TRBD1 matches 12 bases. CDR1 is MDHEN, CDR2 SYDVKM, per germline. Losses at the gene ends were 7 bases for V and 7 bases for J; bases not matched to a gene: 13. The length of the CDR3 is 16 residues.

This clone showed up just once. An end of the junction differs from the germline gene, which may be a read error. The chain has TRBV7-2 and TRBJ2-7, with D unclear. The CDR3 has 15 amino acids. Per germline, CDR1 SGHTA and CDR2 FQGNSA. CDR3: CATSPLAFRAYEQYF. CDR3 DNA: TGTGCCACCAGCCCTCTGGCGTTCCGAGCCTACGAGCAGTACTTC.

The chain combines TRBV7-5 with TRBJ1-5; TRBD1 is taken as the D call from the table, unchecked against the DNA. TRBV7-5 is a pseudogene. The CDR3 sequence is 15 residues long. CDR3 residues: CVRSPSGGSNQPQHF. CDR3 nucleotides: TGTGTCAGAAGCCCTTCAGGGGGTAGCAATCAGCCCCAGCATTTT.

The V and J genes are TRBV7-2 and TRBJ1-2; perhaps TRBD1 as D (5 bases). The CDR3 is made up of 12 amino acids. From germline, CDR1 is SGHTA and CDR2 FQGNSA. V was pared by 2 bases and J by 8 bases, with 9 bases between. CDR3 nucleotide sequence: TGTGCCAGCAGCTTATTGGAGGGGGGCTACACCTTC. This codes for CASSLLEGGYTF.

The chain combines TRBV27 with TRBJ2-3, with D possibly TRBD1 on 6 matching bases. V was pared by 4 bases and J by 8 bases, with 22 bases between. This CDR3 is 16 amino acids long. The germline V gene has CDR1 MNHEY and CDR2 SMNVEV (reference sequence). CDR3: CASSSPSRDTPPTQYF. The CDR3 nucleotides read TGTGCCAGCAGTTCCCCTTCCCGGGACACCCCCCCTACGCAGTATTTT.

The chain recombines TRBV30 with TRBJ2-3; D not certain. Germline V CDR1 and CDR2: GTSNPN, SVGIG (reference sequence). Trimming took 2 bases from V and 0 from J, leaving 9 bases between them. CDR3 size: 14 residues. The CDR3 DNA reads TGTGCCTGGAGTTCGAGTATTAGCACAGATACGCAGTATTTT. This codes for CAWSSSISTDTQYF.

CDR3: CASSSGTSGRYEQYF. CDR3 in DNA: TGTGCCAGCAGCTCCGGGACTAGCGGGAGATACGAGCAGTACTTC. V is TRBV11-2 and J is TRBJ2-7; TRBD2 matches at 14 bases. CDR1 SGHAT and CDR2 FQNNGV come from the germline V gene. The CDR3 sequence is 15 residues long. V lost 4 bases to trimming and J lost 4 bases; unmatched junction nucleotides: 3.

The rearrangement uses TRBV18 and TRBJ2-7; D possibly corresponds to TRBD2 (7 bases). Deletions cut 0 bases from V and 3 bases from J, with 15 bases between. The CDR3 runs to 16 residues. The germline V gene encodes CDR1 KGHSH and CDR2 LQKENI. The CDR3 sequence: CASSPPLGGGVYEQYF. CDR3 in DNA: TGTGCCAGCTCACCACCGTTAGGAGGGGGGGTCTACGAGCAGTACTTC.

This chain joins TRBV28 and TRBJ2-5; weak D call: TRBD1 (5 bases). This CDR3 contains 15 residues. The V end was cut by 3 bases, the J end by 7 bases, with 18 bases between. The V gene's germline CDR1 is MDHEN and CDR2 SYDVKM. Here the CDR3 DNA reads TGTGCCAGCAGTTTGGACCCCTTGGGAAGGGGGACCCAGTACTTC. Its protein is CASSLDPLGRGTQYF.

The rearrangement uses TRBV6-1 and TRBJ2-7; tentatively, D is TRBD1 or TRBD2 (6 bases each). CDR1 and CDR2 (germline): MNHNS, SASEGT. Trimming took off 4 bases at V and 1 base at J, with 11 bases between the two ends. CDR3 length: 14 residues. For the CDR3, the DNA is TGTGCCAGCAGTGTTAAGGGGGGATCCTACGAGCAGTACTTC. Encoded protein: CASSVKGGSYEQYF.

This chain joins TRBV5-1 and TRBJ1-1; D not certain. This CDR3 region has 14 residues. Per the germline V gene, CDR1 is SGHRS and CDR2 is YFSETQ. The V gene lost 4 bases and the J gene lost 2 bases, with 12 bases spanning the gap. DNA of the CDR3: TGCGCCAGCAGCCTGGGAATGGGCAACACTGAAGCTTTCTTT. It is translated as CASSLGMGNTEAFF.

For the CDR3, the DNA is TGTGCCAGCAGCTTCCAGTCTGGGGCCAACGTCCTGACTTTC. It codes for CASSFQSGANVLTF. V and J are TRBV5-5 and TRBJ2-6; no reliable D call. The CDR3 has 14 residues. CDR1 SGHKS and CDR2 YYEKEE come from the germline V gene (reference sequence). V was pared by 2 bases and J by 1 base, with 4 bases between.

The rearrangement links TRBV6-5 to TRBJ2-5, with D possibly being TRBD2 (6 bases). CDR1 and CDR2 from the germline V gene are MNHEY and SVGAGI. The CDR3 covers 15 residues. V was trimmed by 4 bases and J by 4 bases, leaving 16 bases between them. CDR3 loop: CASSWIDGSRETQYF. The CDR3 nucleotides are TGTGCCAGCAGTTGGATCGACGGGAGCCGAGAGACCCAGTACTTC.

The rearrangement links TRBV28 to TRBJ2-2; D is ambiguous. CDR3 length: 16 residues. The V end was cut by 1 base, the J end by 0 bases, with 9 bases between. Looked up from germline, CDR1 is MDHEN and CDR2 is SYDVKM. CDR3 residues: CASSLSVTANTGELFF. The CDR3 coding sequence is TGTGCCAGCAGTTTATCGGTCACCGCGAACACCGGGGAGCTGTTTTTT.

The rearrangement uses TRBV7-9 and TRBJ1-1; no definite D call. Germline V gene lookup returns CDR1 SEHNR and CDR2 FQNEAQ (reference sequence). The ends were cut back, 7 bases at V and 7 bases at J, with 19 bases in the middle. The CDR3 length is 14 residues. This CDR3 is CASNSVGGEGEAFF. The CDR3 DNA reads TGTGCCAGCAACTCCGTCGGCGGCGAGGGTGAAGCTTTCTTT.

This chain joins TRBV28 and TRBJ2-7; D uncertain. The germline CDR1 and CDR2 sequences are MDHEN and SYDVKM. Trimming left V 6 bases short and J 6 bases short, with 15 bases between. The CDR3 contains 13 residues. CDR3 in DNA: TGTGCCAGCAGGATCCCCTCGGTAGGCGAGCAGTACTTC. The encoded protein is CASRIPSVGEQYF. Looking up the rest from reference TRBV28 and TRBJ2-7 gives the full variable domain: DVKVTQSSRYLVKRTGEKVFLECVQDMDHENMFWYRQDPGLGLRLIYFSYDVKMKEKGDIPEGYSVSREKKERFSLILESASTNQTSMYLCASRIPSVGEQYFGPGTRLTVT.